The 8 T cell receptor beta chains reported below all come from one sample, sequenced in a study of shared clonotypes between healthy human individuals. TCRdb's copy holds only in-frame clones and misses some; the assay was immunoSEQ multiplex PCR. This sample carries about 1.1 million clones, roughly 80% of them seen once, and the ten largest clones take about 0.89%. Sequenced input: memory CD4+ T cells from PBMCs. Indicated subset: CD45RA-negative fraction. The origin of the receptors is a young man in good health. Some clones in this sample may be carry-over from other donors' samples.

The chain links TRBV21-1 to TRBJ2-4; the table's D call of TRBD1 was not tested on the DNA. TRBV21-1 counts as a pseudogene. This CDR3 is built from 17 residues. For the CDR3, the DNA is TGTGCCAGCAGCCTCACCCCGGGACACCAAGCCAAAAACATTCAGTACTTC. Amino acids: CASSLTPGHQAKNIQYF.

This chain uses TRBV27 with TRBJ2-2; D gene uncertain. This CDR3 has 14 amino acids. Germline loops: CDR1 MNHEY, CDR2 SMNVEV (reference sequence). Trimming took 6 bases from V and 1 from J, leaving 9 bases between them. This chain's CDR3 is CASSRNRNTGELFF. The CDR3 DNA sequence: TGTGCCAGCAGCCGCAACCGGAACACCGGGGAGCTGTTTTTT.

This sequence joins TRBV7-2 and TRBJ2-3; D gene ambiguous. The germline V and J ends were trimmed by 2 bases and 10 bases, with 7 bases remaining between them. Germline V gene sequence: CDR1 SGHTA, CDR2 FQGNSA. The CDR3 is 11 amino acids. The CDR3 spells CASSLNLAQYF. The CDR3 DNA reads as TGTGCCAGCAGCTTAAATTTGGCGCAGTATTTT.

The J gene is TRBJ1-2, the V gene TRBV5-1; D not certain. The V and J ends lost 0 bases and 3 bases respectively, with 12 bases between them. Germline V gives CDR1 SGHRS, CDR2 YFSETQ. The CDR3 extends over 15 amino acids. DNA for the CDR3: TGCGCCAGCAGCTTGGCCGGGATGGGTGACTATGGCTACACCTTC. This encodes CASSLAGMGDYGYTF. Complete variable domain (other parts from reference TRBV5-1 and TRBJ1-2): KAGVTQTPRYLIKTRGQQVTLSCSPISGHRSVSWYQQTPGQGLQFLFEYFSETQRNKGNFPGRFSGRQFSNSRSEMNVSTLELGDSALYLCASSLAGMGDYGYTFGSGTRLTVV.

The V gene is TRBV20-1, the J gene TRBJ1-2; D uncertain. This CDR3 spans 10 amino acids. Germline CDR1 reads DFQATT; CDR2 reads SNEGSKA (reference sequence). Trimming removed 5 bases from V and 8 bases from J, with 9 bases in between. As DNA, the CDR3 is TGCAGTGCTCCAGCTTGGGGCTACACCTTC. Translating it yields CSAPAWGYTF.

This clone was recorded a few times. The rearrangement joins TRBV29-1 to TRBJ2-3, with a weak D call TRBD2 (7 bases). V shed 4 bases and J shed 2 bases, with 16 bases lying between them. The CDR3 contains 15 residues. The germline CDR1 and CDR2 sequences are SQVTM and ANQGSEA. CDR3 protein: CSVVGGGIPTDTQYF. CDR3 DNA sequence: TGCAGCGTTGTGGGGGGGGGCATTCCCACAGATACGCAGTATTTT.

The rearrangement joins TRBV15 to TRBJ2-3; 9 nucleotides agree with TRBD1. The germline gives CDR1 LNHNV, CDR2 YYDKDF (reference sequence). This CDR3 has 15 amino acids. J gave up 6 bases and V 3 bases, and 7 bases lay outside the gene matches. The CDR3 loop is CATSRGDRGVDTQYF. The CDR3 DNA follows: TGTGCCACCAGCAGGGGCGACAGGGGGGTGGATACGCAGTATTTT.

The rearrangement joins TRBV28 to TRBJ2-7; possible D gene TRBD1, 5 bases. CDR1 MDHEN and CDR2 SYDVKM come from the germline V gene. V lost 4 bases to trimming and J lost 7 bases, with 14 bases between them. The CDR3 is 13 residues long. CDR3 region: CASSYGATREQYF. CDR3 nucleotide sequence: TGTGCCAGCAGTTATGGGGCGACCCGGGAGCAGTACTTC. The whole variable domain, remainder taken from reference TRBV28 and TRBJ2-7, is DVKVTQSSRYLVKRTGEKVFLECVQDMDHENMFWYRQDPGLGLRLIYFSYDVKMKEKGDIPEGYSVSREKKERFSLILESASTNQTSMYLCASSYGATREQYFGPGTRLTVT.